These 25 T cell receptor beta chains originate from one sample sequenced in a study of TIL therapy for anti-PD-1-resistant metastatic lung cancer. The immunoSEQ assay was v3. Libraries were prepared by immunoSEQ multiplex PCR; TCRdb keeps only in-frame clonotypes and omits some of them. This table has 25,000 to 35,000 clones, 74% appearing once. The time point here: pre-treatment sample, taken before nivolumab and TIL therapy. The sequenced sample was blood, obtained at baseline. The receptors here all came from a woman between 30 and 79 years old with non-small cell lung cancer.

V gene TRBV7-9 combines with J gene TRBJ1-3; D unresolved. The germline V gene has CDR1 SEHNR and CDR2 FQNEAQ (reference sequence). Trimming cost V 5 bases and J 8 bases, with 13 bases left between them. The CDR3 is 13 residues long. The CDR3 reads CASSTKGGDTIYF. In DNA form, the CDR3 reads TGTGCCAGCAGCACTAAGGGCGGGGACACCATATATTTT.

J is TRBJ1-1 and V is TRBV19; possible D gene TRBD1, 6 bases. The CDR3 is made up of 14 amino acids. Trimming left V 3 bases short and J 4 bases short, with 12 bases between. In germline, CDR1 is LNHDA, CDR2 SQIVND (reference sequence). The CDR3 region has the DNA TGTGCCAGTAGTATGTCACAGGGCGGCACTGAAGCTTTCTTT. It codes for CASSMSQGGTEAFF.

The genes are TRBV5-1 and TRBJ2-5; D possibly corresponds to TRBD1 (6 bases). This CDR3 is 15 amino acids long. V lost 0 bases and J lost 3, with 12 bases in between. Germline V CDR1 and CDR2: SGHRS, YFSETQ. This chain's CDR3 is CASSLGSQGKETQYF. CDR3 DNA sequence: TGCGCCAGCAGCTTGGGGAGCCAGGGGAAAGAGACCCAGTACTTC. The variable domain in full, with the rest retrieved from reference TRBV5-1 and TRBJ2-5, is KAGVTQTPRYLIKTRGQQVTLSCSPISGHRSVSWYQQTPGQGLQFLFEYFSETQRNKGNFPGRFSGRQFSNSRSEMNVSTLELGDSALYLCASSLGSQGKETQYFGPGTRLLVL.

The chain uses TRBV10-3 and TRBJ2-5; D tentatively fits TRBD1 or TRBD2 (5 bases each). V lost 6 bases, J lost 5 bases, and 16 bases lay in between. There are 14 residues in the CDR3. In germline, CDR1 is ENHRY, CDR2 SYGVKD. CDR3 sequence reads: CAISEGSTWETQYF. CDR3 in DNA: TGTGCCATCAGCGAGGGGAGCACGTGGGAGACCCAGTACTTC.

The V gene is TRBV5-6, the J gene TRBJ1-4; no firm D call. This CDR3 has 16 amino acids. Trimming pared 2 bases from V and 6 bases from J, leaving 17 bases between. CDR1 is SGHDT, CDR2 YYEEEE, per germline. CDR3 DNA sequence: TGTGCCAGCAGCTTTGGCACAGCAAGTGACTATGAAAAACTGTTTTTT. Its translation: CASSFGTASDYEKLFF.

V is TRBV5-4 and J is TRBJ2-1, with TRBD2 identical over 7 bases. In germline, CDR1 is SGHNT, CDR2 YYREEE (reference sequence). V lost 0 bases, J lost 7 bases, and 7 bases stayed unmatched. CDR3 size: 15 residues. For the CDR3, the DNA is TGTGCCAGCAGCTTGGGCGGGAGTCGTCAAAATGAGCAGTTCTTC. It is translated as CASSLGGSRQNEQFF.

The rearrangement uses TRBV11-2 and TRBJ2-1; a possible D gene is TRBD2 (6 bases). The CDR3 spans 14 residues. Germline-derived CDR1 and CDR2 are SGHAT and FQNNGV. Trimming shortened V by 1 base and J by 8 bases, and 12 bases separated the two germline ends. The CDR3 loop is CASSLVEGVYEQFF. In DNA form, the CDR3 reads TGTGCCAGCAGCTTAGTGGAGGGAGTCTATGAGCAGTTCTTC.

V gene TRBV5-1 combines with J gene TRBJ2-5; 8 positions agree with TRBD2. With 4 bases clipped from V and 5 bases from J, the junction kept 13 bases outside the gene matches. Germline lookup yields CDR1 SGHRS and CDR2 YFSETQ. The CDR3 contains 16 residues. The CDR3 nucleotides read TGCGCCAGCAGCCCAATAGCGGGATCGGGTGGGGAGACCCAGTACTTC. Amino acids: CASSPIAGSGGETQYF. Full variable domain (rest looked up from reference TRBV5-1 and TRBJ2-5): KAGVTQTPRYLIKTRGQQVTLSCSPISGHRSVSWYQQTPGQGLQFLFEYFSETQRNKGNFPGRFSGRQFSNSRSEMNVSTLELGDSALYLCASSPIAGSGGETQYFGPGTRLLVL.

The genes are TRBV29-1 and TRBJ2-1; weak D call: TRBD2 (5 bases). Germline V lookup: CDR1 SQVTM, CDR2 ANQGSEA. The CDR3 totals 10 residues. V lost 7 bases to trimming and J lost 10 bases, with 11 bases between them. The CDR3: CSGKSGEQFF. In DNA, the CDR3 is TGCAGCGGGAAGAGCGGAGAGCAGTTCTTC.

V and J are TRBV25-1 and TRBJ2-1, with 8 bases identical to TRBD1. Germline V lookup: CDR1 MGHDK, CDR2 SYGVNS. The CDR3 loop spans 15 amino acids. J gave up 7 bases and V 4 bases, and 9 bases lay outside the gene matches. CDR3: CASSAPRTGLNEQFF. The CDR3 DNA sequence: TGTGCCAGCAGTGCCCCCCGGACAGGGTTGAATGAGCAGTTCTTC.

The chain joins TRBV2 to TRBJ1-4, with TRBD1 matching over 7 bases. The CDR3 is 14 residues long. Germline-derived CDR1 and CDR2 are SNHLY and FYNNEI. V shed 5 bases, J shed 8 bases, and the junction held 8 bases outside the gene matches. The CDR3 loop reads CASSFEGAQEKLFF. In DNA form, the CDR3 reads TGTGCCAGCAGTTTTGAGGGGGCGCAGGAAAAACTGTTTTTT.

The V and J genes are TRBV7-2 and TRBJ1-4, with D possibly being TRBD1 (6 bases). The CDR3 consists of 17 residues. V lost 5 bases and J 1 base, leaving 17 bases between the germline ends. Per germline, CDR1 SGHTA and CDR2 FQGNSA. CDR3 region: CASSPVRGRGTNEKLFF. The CDR3 nucleotides are TGTGCCAGCAGCCCAGTTCGGGGGCGCGGAACTAATGAAAAACTGTTTTTT.

The gene calls are TRBV7-9 and TRBJ2-1; no definite D call. CDR1 and CDR2 from the germline V gene are SEHNR and FQNEAQ (reference sequence). CDR3 length: 13 amino acids. V shed 2 bases and J shed 8 bases, with 10 bases lying between them. As DNA, the CDR3 is TGTGCCAGCAGCTTATCTTGGTCCGATGAGCAGTTCTTC. The encoded protein is CASSLSWSDEQFF.

The V and J genes are TRBV5-1 and TRBJ2-5, with 7 nucleotides matching TRBD2. Matching the DNA end better, TRBJ2-7 makes the J call doubtful. The CDR3 covers 14 residues. Germline V gene data show CDR1 as SGHRS and CDR2 as YFSETQ. The CDR3 sequence is CASSWREPYYEQYF. The CDR3 nucleotides read TGCGCCAGCAGCTGGCGGGAGCCTTATTACGAGCAGTACTTC.

This clone has a single count. The J gene is TRBJ1-4, the V gene TRBV5-8, with a weak D call TRBD1 (6 bases). The CDR3 has 16 residues. Germline V gives CDR1 SGHTS, CDR2 YDEGEE. V was pared by 1 base and J by 6 bases, with 16 bases between. The CDR3 sequence: CASSLWGARGDEKLFF. DNA of the CDR3: TGTGCCAGCAGCTTGTGGGGGGCCAGGGGAGATGAAAAACTGTTTTTT.

The CDR3 sequence is CASSPETGKSYEQYF. The CDR3 nucleotides read TGTGCCAGCAGCCCAGAGACAGGGAAATCCTACGAGCAGTACTTC. The chain links TRBV7-8 to TRBJ2-7, with 7 nucleotides matching TRBD1. The CDR3 loop spans 15 amino acids. V trimming: 5 bases; J trimming: 1 base; junction bases outside the gene matches: 8. Germline V lookup: CDR1 SGHVS, CDR2 FQNEAQ.

This clone occurred once. V gene TRBV27 combines with J gene TRBJ2-7, with 7 bases matching TRBD1. The CDR3 spans 14 residues. Germline loops: CDR1 MNHEY, CDR2 SMNVEV (reference sequence). With V trimmed by 5 bases and J by 2 bases, 6 bases remained unmatched. In DNA form, the CDR3 reads TGTGCCAGCAGTGCACAGACAGGGCCCTACGAGCAGTACTTC. Encoded protein: CASSAQTGPYEQYF.

This clone showed up just once. This chain's CDR3 is CASSPEIRRDYEQYF. CDR3 nucleotides: TGTGCCAGCAGCCCCGAGATCCGGAGAGACTACGAGCAGTACTTC. The J gene is TRBJ2-7, the V gene TRBV9; D not certain. This CDR3 spans 15 amino acids. Trimming pared 4 bases from V and 3 bases from J, leaving 17 bases between. The germline V gene encodes CDR1 SGDLS and CDR2 YYNGEE.

This clone was counted once. The gene calls are TRBV7-8 and TRBJ2-3, with 7 bases that match TRBD1. Looked up from germline, CDR1 is SGHVS and CDR2 is FQNEAQ. The CDR3 totals 13 residues. Unmatched junction bases numbered 1, after V lost 6 bases and J lost 1 base. The CDR3 protein is CASSTGGTDTQYF. The CDR3 DNA reads as TGTGCCAGCAGTACAGGGGGCACAGATACGCAGTATTTT. Full variable domain (missing parts from reference TRBV7-8 and TRBJ2-3): GAGVSQSPRYKVAKRGQDVALRCDPISGHVSLFWYQQALGQGPEFLTYFQNEAQLDKSGLPSDRFFAERPEGSVSTLKIQRTQQEDSAVYLCASSTGGTDTQYFGPGTRLTVL.

J is TRBJ2-5 and V is TRBV6-1; 8 nucleotides match TRBD2. Unmatched junction bases numbered 8, after V lost 0 bases and J lost 2 bases. The CDR3 has 17 residues. In germline, CDR1 is MNHNS, CDR2 SASEGT. Here the CDR3 DNA reads TGTGCCAGCAGTGAAGCTAGCGGGACCTGGGGGCAAGAGACCCAGTACTTC. Translation: CASSEASGTWGQETQYF.

The chain combines TRBV6-5 with TRBJ2-5; the D gene is possibly TRBD1 (6 bases). The V gene's germline CDR1 is MNHEY and CDR2 SVGAGI. V was shortened by 8 bases and J by 7 bases, with 17 bases between the two germline ends. CDR3 length: 13 amino acids. The CDR3 protein is CASAVGGKATQYF. The DNA of the CDR3 is TGTGCCAGCGCCGTAGGGGGAAAGGCGACCCAGTACTTC.

The chain is built from TRBV20-1 and TRBJ2-3; no definite D call. The CDR3 has 11 amino acids. Deletions cut 6 bases from V and 6 bases from J, with 10 bases between. Germline V gene lookup returns CDR1 DFQATT and CDR2 SNEGSKA (reference sequence). The DNA of the CDR3 is TGCAGTGCCCGACCTTGGGATACGCAGTATTTT. Residues: CSARPWDTQYF.

The rearrangement joins TRBV11-2 to TRBJ2-2; 9 bases fit TRBD1. J gave up 5 bases and V 10 bases, and 17 bases lay outside the gene matches. The CDR3 covers 17 residues. CDR1 SGHAT and CDR2 FQNNGV come from the germline V gene. Here the CDR3 reads CAIYFPRGTGKTGELFF. CDR3 nucleotides: TGTGCCATTTATTTTCCCCGCGGGACAGGGAAAACCGGGGAGCTGTTTTTT.

There are a few counts of this clone. The chain joins TRBV2 to TRBJ1-1; the D gene is possibly TRBD1 (5 bases). Germline CDR1 is SNHLY and CDR2 is FYNNEI. The V gene lost 4 bases and the J gene lost 7 bases, with 13 bases spanning the gap. This CDR3 has 13 residues. CDR3 loop: CASSVGQGGEAFF. The CDR3 nucleotides are TGTGCCAGCAGTGTAGGTCAGGGTGGTGAAGCTTTCTTT.

This rearrangement joins TRBV6-1 to TRBJ2-7; unclear D gene. Germline V gene sequence: CDR1 MNHNS, CDR2 SASEGT. Trimming took 1 base from V and 0 from J, leaving 7 bases between them. The CDR3 contains 14 residues. CDR3 protein: CASSEEGPSYEQYF. As DNA, the CDR3 is TGTGCCAGCAGTGAAGAAGGTCCCTCCTACGAGCAGTACTTC.